One and the same sample provided the 13 T cell receptor beta chains below, sequenced in a study of long-term antiretroviral therapy in people with HIV (dated by TCRdb to the early 2020s). The immunoSEQ hsTCRB v3.0 assay was used at survey level resolution for TRB variable region sequencing. TCRdb stores this immuneACCESS table with in-frame sequences only. Part of the clones is absent; in the studies checked, under half of the shortfall reflects unresolved V genes, and no reason is known for the rest. This sample holds approximately 30,000 clones; 70% to 90% were observed only once. The top ten clonotypes cover 7.5% to 9.5% of the sample. Material: unsorted PBMCs, obtained 3 years after starting antiretroviral therapy. These receptors all stem from a man aged 35-49 years with HIV.

V is TRBV9 and J is TRBJ1-2; D uncertain. The CDR3 consists of 13 residues. The V gene lost 0 bases and the J gene lost 7 bases, with 10 bases spanning the gap. Germline V CDR1 and CDR2: SGDLS, YYNGEE. The CDR3 DNA reads TGTGCCAGCAGCGTAGGCGCGGGAGCTGGCTACACCTTC. Protein product: CASSVGAGAGYTF.

This clone appeared a few times. V and J are TRBV4-2 and TRBJ2-7; D gene uncertain. Trimming took off 1 base at V and 6 bases at J, with 16 bases between the two ends. The CDR3 covers 15 residues. Germline loops: CDR1 LGHNA, CDR2 YNFKEQ. The CDR3 DNA reads TGTGCCAGCAGCCAAGCGATGGGCCAGTCCCTCGAGCAGTACTTC. Encoded protein: CASSQAMGQSLEQYF.

This chain connects TRBV4-1 to TRBJ1-2, with D tentatively TRBD1 (6 bases). The CDR3 covers 15 residues. V was trimmed by 0 bases and J by 4 bases, leaving 12 bases between them. Germline V lookup: CDR1 MGHRA, CDR2 YSYEKL. The CDR3 reads CASSQDNRAVYGYTF. The CDR3 DNA sequence: TGCGCCAGCAGCCAAGATAACAGGGCGGTCTATGGCTACACCTTC.

Here the CDR3 DNA reads TGTGCCAGCAGTTCTAATGCAGCCGAACGGGAGACCCAGTACTTC. Protein: CASSSNAAERETQYF. This rearrangement joins TRBV6-6 to TRBJ2-5; D remains ambiguous. Germline values: CDR1 MNHNY, CDR2 SVGAGI (reference sequence). Trimming left V 4 bases short and J 5 bases short, with 17 bases between. The CDR3 contains 15 residues.

V is TRBV5-1 and J is TRBJ1-1, with 10 bases aligning to TRBD1. V trimming: 4 bases; J trimming: 5 bases; junction bases outside the gene matches: 5. The CDR3 sequence is 14 residues long. Germline CDR1 and CDR2: SGHRS and YFSETQ. This CDR3 reads CASSLGQGTTEAFF. The CDR3 DNA is TGCGCCAGCAGCCTGGGACAGGGGACGACTGAAGCTTTCTTT.

The rearrangement joins TRBV6-6 to TRBJ2-5, with TRBD2 matching 7 bases. Germline assignment: CDR1 MNHNY and CDR2 SVGAGI (reference sequence). V trimming: 5 bases; J trimming: 4 bases; junction bases outside the gene matches: 7. This CDR3 region has 14 residues. CDR3 DNA sequence: TGTGCCAGCAGTCACAGCGGGAAGTCAGAGACCCAGTACTTC. It specifies CASSHSGKSETQYF.

The chain combines TRBV18 with TRBJ2-1; 10 nucleotides agree with TRBD2. Trimming removed 0 bases from V and 3 bases from J; junction bases left unmatched: 14. The CDR3 loop spans 20 amino acids. Germline assignment: CDR1 KGHSH and CDR2 LQKENI. CDR3 bases: TGTGCCAGCTCACCACCGGTACGGGGTACCCTAGCGGGAGACTACAATGAGCAGTTCTTC. It is translated as CASSPPVRGTLAGDYNEQFF.

The gene calls are TRBV15 and TRBJ1-2; TRBD1 matches 11 bases. V shed 5 bases and J 4 bases; nucleotides not matched to a gene: 6. The germline gives CDR1 LNHNV, CDR2 YYDKDF (reference sequence). This CDR3 has 15 amino acids. The CDR3 protein is CATSGGQGEIYGYTF. The CDR3 DNA reads as TGTGCCACCAGCGGGGGACAGGGGGAGATCTATGGCTACACCTTC.

The rearrangement links TRBV19 to TRBJ1-1; D is possibly TRBD1 (5 bases). This CDR3 has 15 amino acids. V was pared by 7 bases and J by 5 bases, with 20 bases between. CDR1 is LNHDA, CDR2 SQIVND, per germline (reference sequence). The CDR3 region is CASTPLGGGLTEAFF. CDR3 sequence (DNA): TGTGCCAGTACCCCCCTCGGGGGAGGATTGACTGAAGCTTTCTTT.

The chain is built from TRBV27 and TRBJ1-6, with D tentatively TRBD1 (5 bases). Germline V gene sequence: CDR1 MNHEY, CDR2 SMNVEV (reference sequence). The length of the CDR3 is 14 residues. Trimming removed 6 bases from V and 10 bases from J, with 16 bases in between. The CDR3 nucleotides read TGTGCCAGCAGCCTGTCAGGGAATGGGTCACCCCTCCACTTT. This encodes CASSLSGNGSPLHF.

V and J are TRBV19 and TRBJ2-7; 10 bases match TRBD1. V dropped 6 bases and J dropped 1; count of bases not matched to a gene: 6. From germline, CDR1 is LNHDA and CDR2 SQIVND (reference sequence). The CDR3 spans 15 residues. CDR3 amino acids: CASSRKGQGSYEQYF. The CDR3 DNA follows: TGTGCCAGTAGCCGAAAGGGACAGGGGTCCTACGAGCAGTACTTC.

The chain employs TRBV9 and TRBJ1-1, with a tentative D call TRBD1 (6 bases). V lost 4 bases to trimming and J lost 6 bases, with 16 bases between them. CDR3 length: 14 residues. Germline assignment: CDR1 SGDLS and CDR2 YYNGEE. The CDR3 DNA follows: TGTGCCAGCAGCCCTACGGGACAATCGCCTGAAGCTTTCTTT. Translating it yields CASSPTGQSPEAFF.

J is TRBJ1-1 and V is TRBV5-6; maybe TRBD1 (5 bases). The CDR3 has 15 amino acids. Germline-derived CDR1 and CDR2 are SGHDT and YYEEEE. Between the trimmed V and J ends, which lost 5 bases and 0 bases, there was a span of 14 bases. The CDR3, as DNA: TGTGCCAGCAGTCCTCAGGGCATAATGAACACTGAAGCTTTCTTT. Protein product: CASSPQGIMNTEAFF.